This note documents a single T cell receptor beta chain sequence. Since a much larger clone is just one base distant, this may be a read error. This sample is part of a study of T cells in Graves' hyperthyroidism and ophthalmopathy. Germline V gives CDR1 SGHTA, CDR2 FQGTGA. The CDR3 runs 16 residues. RNA transcripts served as the template for amplifying TCR beta CDR3 regions. The HTBI set primed first-round TCR CDR3 RT-PCR. TCRdb processed the multiplex PCR reads anew with MiXCR; each CDR3 protein has one entry. The sample lists around 500,000 distinct CDR3 sequences; over 13% were seen once. The chain recombines TRBV7-3 with TRBJ2-1; D not certain. The clonotype originates from a woman aged 18 to 35 with Graves' hyperthyroidism. The sample taken for sequencing was blood. CDR3 nucleotide sequence: TGTGCCAGCAGCTTAATTGGCGGAGACTCCCACAATGAGCAGTTCTTC. Protein product: CASSLIGGDSHNEQFF.